The 32 T cell receptor beta chains given below trace back to one sample, sequenced in a study of blood T cell repertoires in COVID-19 (TCRdb year 2020). Libraries were built with the immunoSEQ multiplex PCR assay. Drawn from immuneACCESS, this table holds only the in-frame rearrangements with V and J called that TCRdb kept. Clones are partly lost; checked studies trace under half to an unresolved V gene and leave the rest unexplained. Here the sample has some 150,000 clones; 84% occur a single time. The ten largest make up 9.8% of the sample. The sequenced material came from peripheral blood. The receptors come from a woman between 45 and 65 years old with acute or convalescent COVID-19.

This clone has a handful of counts. The chain uses TRBV30 and TRBJ1-1; D might be TRBD1 (6 bases). Trimming stripped 3 bases from V and 3 bases from J, with 11 bases between. The CDR3 sequence is 13 residues long. In germline, CDR1 is GTSNPN, CDR2 SVGIG (reference sequence). The CDR3 DNA follows: TGTGCCTGGAGACTACAGGGTTACACTGAAGCTTTCTTT. Translation: CAWRLQGYTEAFF.

This sequence joins TRBV6-2 or TRBV6-3 and TRBJ2-7, with 7 bases aligning to TRBD2. This CDR3 is built from 16 residues. V was clipped by 1 base and J by 3 bases; unmatched bases: 9. Germline V gene lookup returns CDR1 MNHEY and CDR2 SVGEGT. CDR3 in amino acids: CASSYLGGGHLYEQYF. The CDR3 DNA follows: TGTGCCAGCAGTTACTTGGGGGGAGGGCACCTCTACGAGCAGTACTTC.

The chain carries TRBV6-2 or TRBV6-3 and TRBJ2-7; no clear D. V lost 6 bases and J lost 2, with 20 bases in between. Looked up from germline, CDR1 is MNHEY and CDR2 is SVGEGT. This CDR3 is built from 16 residues. In nucleotides, the CDR3 is TGTGCCAGCAGCTATCTTCGTGCGGCGGATGCCTACGAGCAGTACTTC. Translating it yields CASSYLRAADAYEQYF.

The chain employs TRBV2 and TRBJ2-1, with D maybe TRBD1 (6 bases). CDR1 and CDR2 from the germline V gene are SNHLY and FYNNEI. The V end lost 7 bases, the J end lost 10 bases, and 17 bases lay between the germline ends. The CDR3 loop spans 13 amino acids. As DNA, the CDR3 is TGTGCCAGCATAGAGGACAGCTATCGAGAGCAGTTCTTC. This sequence encodes CASIEDSYREQFF.

This clone was recorded a few times. V usage is TRBV7-5 and J usage is TRBJ2-4; no check of the table's D call, TRBD2, against the DNA was made. TRBV7-5 is labeled a pseudogene. This CDR3 region has 18 residues. The DNA of the CDR3 is TGTGCCAGAAGCGCAAATAGTAGTGCGAGCGGGGCCAAAAACATTCAGTACTTC. It specifies CARSANSSASGAKNIQYF.

The rearrangement joins TRBV4-2 to TRBJ2-5, with 7 bases that match TRBD2. Germline CDR1 LGHNA, CDR2 YNFKEQ. The J segment lost 5 bases and the V segment lost 0 bases, leaving 9 bases of the junction unmatched. CDR3 size: 16 residues. The CDR3 here is CASSQDLWGGMETQYF. The CDR3 DNA reads as TGTGCCAGCAGCCAAGATTTGTGGGGGGGTATGGAGACCCAGTACTTC.

V and J are TRBV5-1 and TRBJ2-3, with 13 positions matching TRBD2. J lost 1 base, V lost 4 bases, and 3 bases had no gene match. This CDR3 contains 16 residues. Germline values: CDR1 SGHRS, CDR2 YFSETQ. CDR3 residues: CASSGTSGAGTDTQYF. CDR3 coding DNA: TGCGCCAGCAGCGGGACTAGCGGGGCTGGCACAGATACGCAGTATTTT.

The chain has TRBV7-2 and TRBJ1-6; TRBD1 aligns across 12 bases. The trim removed 5 bases at V and 10 bases at J, leaving 15 bases unmatched. The CDR3 loop spans 18 amino acids. Germline CDR1 SGHTA, CDR2 FQGNSA. CDR3 region: CASSPPPGTGGNGSPLHF. In nucleotides, the CDR3 is TGTGCCAGCAGCCCTCCCCCAGGGACAGGGGGCAACGGGTCACCCCTCCACTTT.

V gene TRBV19 combines with J gene TRBJ1-6; D is uncertain. The CDR3 contains 12 residues. V gave up 3 bases and J gave up 9 bases, with 6 bases separating them. Germline V lookup: CDR1 LNHDA, CDR2 SQIVND (reference sequence). CDR3 DNA sequence: TGTGCCAGTAGTATTAATCGTTCACCCCTCCACTTT. It yields the protein CASSINRSPLHF.

The rearrangement joins TRBV5-1 to TRBJ2-2; D may be TRBD1 (5 bases). Per the germline V gene, CDR1 is SGHRS and CDR2 is YFSETQ. V lost 1 base and J lost 2, with 6 bases in between. The CDR3 extends over 14 amino acids. For the CDR3, the DNA is TGCGCCAGCAGCTTGCAGGGAAACACCGGGGAGCTGTTTTTT. It encodes CASSLQGNTGELFF.

The V call is TRBV4-2, the J call TRBJ2-1; possibly TRBD2 for D (5 bases). This CDR3 is 14 amino acids long. Germline V gene sequence: CDR1 LGHNA, CDR2 YNFKEQ. V was cut by 0 bases and J by 9 bases, with 12 bases left in between. CDR3 residues: CASSQEVLSGEQFF. DNA for the CDR3: TGTGCCAGCAGCCAAGAAGTCCTCAGCGGTGAGCAGTTCTTC.

This clone was picked up a small number of times. V usage is TRBV28 and J usage is TRBJ1-1; 7 nucleotides match TRBD1. V gave up 4 bases and J gave up 10 bases; unmatched junction bases: 9. Looked up from germline, CDR1 is MDHEN and CDR2 is SYDVKM. The CDR3 contains 13 residues. As DNA, the CDR3 is TGTGCCAGCAGTTCCGACAGGGCGCAGGGAGCTTTCTTT. As protein: CASSSDRAQGAFF.

The genes are TRBV6-5 and TRBJ1-6, with TRBD1 matching 7 bases. Germline CDR1 MNHEY, CDR2 SVGAGI. The CDR3 runs to 15 residues. V shed 4 bases, J shed 3 bases, and the junction held 3 bases outside the gene matches. The CDR3 protein is CASSSTGVYNSPLHF. CDR3 coding DNA: TGTGCCAGCAGTTCAACAGGGGTCTATAATTCACCCCTCCACTTT.

The V call is TRBV5-1, the J call TRBJ1-4; D gene ambiguous. Germline CDR1 and CDR2: SGHRS and YFSETQ. The CDR3 has 17 amino acids. The V gene lost 4 bases and the J gene lost 3 bases, with 19 bases spanning the gap. This chain's CDR3 is CASSRSVVGSSNEKLFF. The CDR3, as DNA: TGCGCCAGCAGCCGAAGTGTGGTTGGCTCGTCTAATGAAAAACTGTTTTTT.

J is TRBJ2-5 and V is TRBV5-6; TRBD2 matches 7 bases. The CDR3 runs 14 residues. Trimming removed 1 base from V and 5 bases from J; junction bases left unmatched: 5. Germline V CDR1 and CDR2: SGHDT, YYEEEE. The CDR3 region is CASSLLTSYETQYF. The CDR3 DNA sequence: TGTGCCAGCAGCTTGCTGACTAGCTATGAGACCCAGTACTTC. The whole variable domain, remainder taken from reference TRBV5-6 and TRBJ2-5, is DAGVTQSPTHLIKTRGQQVTLRCSPKSGHDTVSWYQQALGQGPQFIFQYYEEEERQRGNFPDRFSGHQFPNYSSELNVNALLLGDSALYLCASSLLTSYETQYFGPGTRLLVL.

V usage is TRBV5-1 and J usage is TRBJ1-2; a weak D match, TRBD1 (6 bases). Germline CDR1 is SGHRS and CDR2 is YFSETQ. The germline V and J ends were trimmed by 5 bases and 6 bases, with 20 bases remaining between them. The CDR3 spans 15 residues. The CDR3 DNA reads TGCGCCAGCAGTGCAAATCTGGGGGCTCGCGATGGCTACACCTTC. It translates to CASSANLGARDGYTF.

J is TRBJ2-3 and V is TRBV6-5, with 9 nucleotides matching TRBD1. The V segment lost 5 bases and the J segment 4 bases; nucleotides outside the gene matches: 7. The CDR3 is made up of 15 amino acids. Germline loops: CDR1 MNHEY, CDR2 SVGAGI. CDR3 in DNA: TGTGCCAGCAGTCAACAGGGGGCGCGGGCAGATACGCAGTATTTT. This gives the protein CASSQQGARADTQYF.

V is TRBV7-2 and J is TRBJ1-2; D call uncertain. The germline V gene has CDR1 SGHTA and CDR2 FQGNSA. This CDR3 is built from 18 residues. Trimming removed 5 bases from V and 4 bases from J, with 26 bases in between. This CDR3 reads CASSPKGGQEGFSYGYTF. The CDR3 DNA reads TGTGCCAGCAGCCCCAAGGGAGGGCAGGAGGGATTTAGCTATGGCTACACCTTC.

Only a few counts were recorded for this clone. J is TRBJ2-1 and V is TRBV15; perhaps TRBD2 as D (6 bases). Trimming shortened V by 5 bases and J by 4 bases, and 18 bases separated the two germline ends. The CDR3 has 16 amino acids. Germline V gene lookup returns CDR1 LNHNV and CDR2 YYDKDF (reference sequence). The DNA for the CDR3 is TGTGCCACCAGCCCGGCGGGGCCGATAATATACAATGAGCAGTTCTTC. Its protein product is CATSPAGPIIYNEQFF. The full variable domain, its missing parts supplied by reference TRBV15 and TRBJ2-1, is DAMVIQNPRYQVTQFGKPVTLSCSQTLNHNVMYWYQQKSSQAPKLLFHYYDKDFNNEADTPDNFQSRRPNTSFCFLDIRSPGLGDTAMYLCATSPAGPIIYNEQFFGPGTRLTVL.

The gene calls are TRBV15 and TRBJ1-2; 8 bases map to TRBD1. The CDR3 spans 14 residues. Trimming took 0 bases from V and 6 from J; bases not matched to a gene: 3. The germline V gene has CDR1 LNHNV and CDR2 YYDKDF (reference sequence). CDR3 protein: CATSRDRTGNGYTF. CDR3 coding DNA: TGTGCCACCAGCAGAGATCGGACAGGGAATGGCTACACCTTC.

This clone was observed a handful of times. The V and J genes are TRBV19 and TRBJ1-5; D is undetermined. Per the germline V gene, CDR1 is LNHDA and CDR2 is SQIVND (reference sequence). The CDR3 has 13 residues. Trimming cost V 6 bases and J 1 base, with 7 bases left between them. The CDR3 region has the DNA TGTGCCAGTAGATCTTCGAGCAATCAGCCCCAGCATTTT. This sequence encodes CASRSSSNQPQHF.

The rearrangement uses TRBV7-2 and TRBJ1-2; D unclear. Germline V gene sequence: CDR1 SGHTA, CDR2 FQGNSA. Trimming took off 1 base at V and 2 bases at J, with 8 bases between the two ends. The length of the CDR3 is 14 residues. The CDR3 DNA sequence: TGTGCCAGCAGCTTAGGGCGGGAAAACTATGGCTACACCTTC. Translation gives CASSLGRENYGYTF.

The chain recombines TRBV19 with TRBJ2-5; 10 bases map to TRBD2. The germline V gene has CDR1 LNHDA and CDR2 SQIVND (reference sequence). This CDR3 region has 17 residues. V trimming: 4 bases; J trimming: 2 bases; junction bases outside the gene matches: 10. The CDR3 bases are TGTGCCAGTAGTAATAGCGGGGGGCGATATGTACAAGAGACCCAGTACTTC. Its translation: CASSNSGGRYVQETQYF.

The chain recombines TRBV10-3 with TRBJ2-5; 8 positions agree with TRBD1. Germline CDR1 is ENHRY and CDR2 is SYGVKD. The CDR3 consists of 15 residues. V shed 1 base and J 1 base; nucleotides not matched to a gene: 2. The CDR3 DNA reads as TGTGCCATCAGTGAGTTGACAGGGGTCCAAGAGACCCAGTACTTC. Translation: CAISELTGVQETQYF.

This clone was picked up one time. The J gene is TRBJ2-1, the V gene TRBV6-1; tentatively, D is TRBD2 (6 bases). In germline, CDR1 is MNHNS, CDR2 SASEGT. V was shortened by 2 bases and J by 8 bases, with 10 bases between the two germline ends. This CDR3 region has 13 residues. The chain's CDR3 is CASSESWGDEQFF. The CDR3 DNA sequence: TGTGCCAGCAGTGAATCTTGGGGGGATGAGCAGTTCTTC.

This clone came up once. The chain combines TRBV7-2 with TRBJ2-5; no clear D. CDR3 length equals 13 residues. V lost 2 bases and J lost 3, with 7 bases in between. Germline V gene lookup returns CDR1 SGHTA and CDR2 FQGNSA. The CDR3 nucleotides read TGTGCCAGCAGCTTAACACAAGAAGAGACCCAGTACTTC. Amino acids: CASSLTQEETQYF.

The chain has TRBV4-3 and TRBJ1-5; TRBD1 matches 9 bases. The CDR3 is made up of 15 amino acids. V lost 4 bases and J lost 6; bases outside the gene matches: 7. Germline V gives CDR1 LGHNA, CDR2 YSLEER. The CDR3 DNA follows: TGCGCCAGCAGCCTCGGGACAGGGTACGGTCAGCCCCAGCATTTT. Protein product: CASSLGTGYGQPQHF.

This chain joins TRBV28 and TRBJ1-3; D is unresolved. Per the germline V gene, CDR1 is MDHEN and CDR2 is SYDVKM. V lost 5 bases and J lost 7, with 15 bases in between. This CDR3 spans 14 amino acids. The CDR3 loop is CASSPGSPSNTIYF. The CDR3 nucleotides read TGTGCCAGCAGTCCCGGGTCTCCTTCCAACACCATATATTTT.

The chain has TRBV14 and TRBJ1-2, with D possibly being TRBD1 (6 bases). CDR1 and CDR2 (germline): SGHDN, FVKESK. Trimming removed 1 base from V and 3 bases from J, with 18 bases in between. This CDR3 has 17 residues. The CDR3: CASSQANREYPYYGYTF. The CDR3 DNA reads TGTGCCAGCAGCCAAGCCAACAGGGAGTATCCCTACTATGGCTACACCTTC. Drawing the rest from reference TRBV14 and TRBJ1-2, the complete variable domain is EAGVTQFPSHSVIEKGQTVTLRCDPISGHDNLYWYRRVMGKEIKFLLHFVKESKQDESGMPNNRFLAERTGGTYSTLKVQPAELEDSGVYFCASSQANREYPYYGYTFGSGTRLTVV.

V gene TRBV4-2 combines with J gene TRBJ2-1, with 10 bases lining up with TRBD2. CDR1 is LGHNA and CDR2 is YNFKEQ in the germline V gene. V gave up 3 bases and J gave up 15 bases; unmatched junction bases: 11. The CDR3 consists of 14 residues. The CDR3 reads CASSQGRSGGVVFF. CDR3 in DNA: TGTGCCAGCAGCCAGGGGAGAAGCGGGGGGGTAGTGTTCTTC.

The chain combines TRBV5-1 with TRBJ2-3, with TRBD2 matching 14 bases. This CDR3 spans 16 amino acids. Germline CDR1 and CDR2: SGHRS and YFSETQ. The V segment lost 4 bases and the J segment 6 bases; nucleotides outside the gene matches: 7. The CDR3 nucleotides read TGCGCCAGCAGCGATGGGACTAGCGGGGGTCTTGATACGCAGTATTTT. This gives the protein CASSDGTSGGLDTQYF.

The V and J genes are TRBV18 and TRBJ1-1; D call uncertain. The CDR3 totals 13 residues. Trimming cost V 3 bases and J 1 base, with 6 bases left between them. CDR1 and CDR2 (germline): KGHSH, LQKENI. The CDR3, as DNA: TGTGCCAGCTCACCGGGGAGGAACACTGAAGCTTTCTTT. Its translation: CASSPGRNTEAFF.